This paragraph reports one T cell receptor (beta chain). As yet, its antigen is unknown. Clones were sequenced by immunoSEQ multiplex PCR, and TCRdb holds only the in-frame ones, with some missing. The sample has 200,000 to 300,000 clones; around 89% are singletons. The entry originates in a study of Ad26.COV2.S vaccination and SARS-CoV-2 variants. Looking at the study overall: Donor got 5x10^10 or 1x10^11 viral particles of Ad26.COV2.S. Broader study findings: Substantial breadth in spike-specific CD8+ and CD4+ T cell responses was reportedly seen after vaccination.

Trimming cost V 8 bases and J 3 bases, with 11 bases left between them. CDR3 length: 11 residues. Germline V gene data show CDR1 as DFQATT and CDR2 as SNEGSKA (reference sequence). Treatment given: some 20 received Ad26.COV2.S at low or high dose, single or two shots; several received placebo; per-sample allocation not given. The samples date from day 63 after the first vaccine or placebo injection. The TCR was taken from a person between 18 and 65 years old who received the Ad26.COV2.S COVID-19 vaccine or a placebo. This chain links TRBV20-1 with TRBJ2-7; D gene unclear. The material sequenced was peripheral blood, taken in a trial of Ad26.COV2.S vaccine versus placebo. The CDR3, as DNA: TGCAGTACCGCGGCCGACTACGAGCAGTACTTC. Protein product: CSTAADYEQYF.